The next 27 T cell receptor beta chains were all read from a single sample in a study of post-analysis software for immune sequencing data. Study-level findings and limits: About five TRBV segments, including TRBV5-6, TRBV5-1 and TRBV20-1, were more frequent in patients than controls.

Unique molecular identifiers were present in the TCR beta cDNA libraries. TCRdb fed the PCR reads into MiXCR, producing one record per CDR3 protein. The repertoire holds 250,000 to 300,000 distinct CDR3 sequences, with about 38% as singletons. No antigen is known for these receptors. The sequenced sample consisted of blood. These receptors all stem from a girl between 5 and 17 years old with multiple sclerosis.

This chain uses TRBV30 with TRBJ1-6; 8 nucleotides align to TRBD1. CDR3 length: 13 amino acids. From germline, CDR1 is GTSNPN and CDR2 SVGIG (reference sequence). The V gene end was trimmed by 3 bases and the J gene end by 11 bases; junction bases not matched to a gene: 6. As DNA, the CDR3 is TGTGCCTGGAGCCCAGGGGGCGGGACACCCCTCCACTTT. Translating it yields CAWSPGGGTPLHF. Based on the CDR3 plus reference TRBV30 and TRBJ1-6, the full variable domain is SQTIHQWPATLVQPVGSPLSLECTVEGTSNPNLYWYRQAAGRGLQLLFYSVGIGQISSEVPQNLSASRPQDRQFILSSKKLLLSDSGFYLCAWSPGGGTPLHFGNGTRLTVT.

This clonotype was counted many times. This chain joins TRBV12-3 or TRBV12-4 and TRBJ2-1; the D is unclear. V lost 1 base and J lost 4, with 5 bases in between. The CDR3 runs 13 residues. The CDR3 nucleotides read TGTGCCAGCAGTTTAGAAAAGTACAATGAGCAGTTCTTC. This sequence encodes CASSLEKYNEQFF.

This clonotype was counted only a few times. A read error is possible here, since a much larger clone lies one base away. V usage is TRBV5-1 and J usage is TRBJ2-7; possible D gene TRBD1, 5 bases. Germline V gene lookup returns CDR1 SGHRS and CDR2 YFSETQ. Trimming stripped 4 bases from V and 7 bases from J, with 21 bases between. CDR3 length equals 15 residues. The CDR3, as DNA: TGCGCCAGCAGCCCCGGGTGGGCAGGGTCGATTGAGCAGTACTTC. This encodes CASSPGWAGSIEQYF.

This clonotype occurred many times. The CDR3: CSAVRGGPDTQYF. The CDR3 nucleotides are TGCAGTGCCGTCCGTGGGGGCCCAGATACGCAGTATTTT. The chain employs TRBV20-1 and TRBJ2-3; possible D gene TRBD1, 6 bases. Germline V gives CDR1 DFQATT, CDR2 SNEGSKA (reference sequence). The CDR3 is made up of 13 amino acids. Deletions cut 6 bases from V and 4 bases from J, with 14 bases between.

This clonotype was found many times. The J gene is TRBJ1-6, the V gene TRBV7-3; no reliable D call. CDR3 size: 14 residues. V gave up 1 base and J gave up 6 bases, with 7 bases separating them. The germline V gene encodes CDR1 SGHTA and CDR2 FQGTGA. CDR3 sequence (DNA): TGTGCCAGCAGCTTAAGAGGGTCTAATTCACCCCTCCACTTT. The encoded protein is CASSLRGSNSPLHF.

This clonotype was seen at least ten times. The V call is TRBV12-3 or TRBV12-4, the J call TRBJ2-1; TRBD1 aligns across 8 bases. Unmatched junction bases numbered 3, after V lost 6 bases and J lost 2 bases. The CDR3 is 14 residues long. CDR3: CASREQGAYNEQFF. The CDR3 bases are TGTGCCAGCAGAGAACAGGGGGCCTACAATGAGCAGTTCTTC.

The chain joins TRBV20-1 to TRBJ2-1; TRBD2 matches at 9 bases. Trimming removed 1 base from V and 3 bases from J; junction bases left unmatched: 7. Germline lookup yields CDR1 DFQATT and CDR2 SNEGSKA (reference sequence). The CDR3 loop spans 16 amino acids. The CDR3 region has the DNA TGCAGTGCTAGAGCAGTTAGCGGGAGTGGCTACAATGAGCAGTTCTTC. As protein: CSARAVSGSGYNEQFF.

The CDR3 protein is CASSLAAGGLNEKLFF. In nucleotides, the CDR3 is TGCGCCAGCAGCTTGGCCGCGGGGGGGCTTAATGAAAAACTGTTTTTT. This chain connects TRBV5-1 to TRBJ1-4; weak D call: TRBD1 (6 bases). This CDR3 region has 16 residues. CDR1 is SGHRS and CDR2 is YFSETQ in the germline V gene. Trimming removed 0 bases at V and 4 bases at J, with 13 bases between.

This clonotype was counted between two and nine times. This chain uses TRBV7-2 with TRBJ2-2, with D unresolved. With 5 bases removed from V and 0 bases from J, the gap between germline ends came to 7 bases. The CDR3 is 14 residues long. Germline loops: CDR1 SGHTA, CDR2 FQGNSA. CDR3 loop: CASSHGANTGELFF. The CDR3 region has the DNA TGTGCCAGCAGCCATGGGGCGAACACCGGGGAGCTGTTTTTT. The complete variable domain, with remaining parts taken from reference TRBV7-2 and TRBJ2-2, reads GAGVSQSPSNKVTEKGKDVELRCDPISGHTALYWYRQSLGQGLEFLIYFQGNSAPDKSGLPSDRFSAERTGGSVSTLTIQRTQQEDSAVYLCASSHGANTGELFFGEGSRLTVL.

This sequence joins TRBV7-2 and TRBJ2-3; D might be TRBD2 (5 bases). The CDR3 consists of 17 residues. The V and J ends lost 5 bases and 1 base respectively, with 19 bases between them. Per the germline V gene, CDR1 is SGHTA and CDR2 is FQGNSA. In nucleotides, the CDR3 is TGTGCCAGCAGCGTAGGACTCCGAGTCGGCCGCACAGATACGCAGTATTTT. Its translation is CASSVGLRVGRTDTQYF.

The rearrangement uses TRBV20-1 and TRBJ2-1; 10 bases are a match to TRBD2. The germline V gene has CDR1 DFQATT and CDR2 SNEGSKA (reference sequence). V was clipped by 1 base and J by 5 bases; unmatched bases: 2. This CDR3 has 14 residues. The CDR3 sequence is CSARGLAGDNEQFF. CDR3 nucleotide sequence: TGCAGTGCTAGAGGGCTAGCGGGAGACAATGAGCAGTTCTTC.

A few counts support this clonotype. The V call is TRBV25-1, the J call TRBJ2-3, with D possibly matching TRBD1 (5 bases). V was clipped by 4 bases and J by 11 bases, with 19 bases between them. This CDR3 has 14 residues. Germline V gene sequence: CDR1 MGHDK, CDR2 SYGVNS. The CDR3 DNA is TGTGCCAGCAGTGCACGCGTTGACAGCCCATGGCAGTATTTT. This gives the protein CASSARVDSPWQYF.

About this clonotype itself: Compared with germline, one end of the junction differs, possibly owing to a read error. V and J are TRBV12-3 or TRBV12-4 and TRBJ2-1; 11 bases are a match to TRBD2. The CDR3 runs to 16 residues. For the CDR3, the DNA is TGTGCCAGCAGTCCAGGGACTAGCGGATCCTACAATGGGCAGTTCTTC. As protein: CASSPGTSGSYNGQFF.

This clonotype was counted at least ten times. V gene TRBV5-5 combines with J gene TRBJ1-1; D gene uncertain. This CDR3 is built from 13 residues. With 4 bases removed from V and 2 bases from J, the gap between germline ends came to 9 bases. The germline V gene has CDR1 SGHKS and CDR2 YYEKEE (reference sequence). The DNA of the CDR3 is TGTGCCAGCAGCCCGCGGGTTAACACTGAAGCTTTCTTT. This sequence encodes CASSPRVNTEAFF.

The chain couples TRBV10-2 to TRBJ2-1; 11 bases align to TRBD1. V shed 5 bases, J shed 3 bases, and the junction held 6 bases outside the gene matches. Germline V gene lookup returns CDR1 WSHSY and CDR2 SAAADI. This CDR3 has 16 residues. The CDR3 DNA reads TGCGCCAGCAGTTCCGGCGGGACAGGGGGCTACAATGAGCAGTTCTTC. This sequence encodes CASSSGGTGGYNEQFF.

The CDR3 loop is CASSVDPGQGYGYTF. The CDR3 bases are TGTGCCAGCAGCGTAGATCCGGGACAGGGTTATGGCTACACCTTC. The chain employs TRBV9 and TRBJ1-2, with 9 bases aligning to TRBD1. This CDR3 contains 15 residues. Trimming at V came to 0 bases and at J to 5 bases, leaving 5 bases not matched to a gene. CDR1 and CDR2 from the germline V gene are SGDLS and YYNGEE.

This clonotype has ten or more counts. The CDR3, as DNA: TGTGCCAGTATGGGAAGCGGGACAGTATACAATGAGCAGTTCTTC. This gives the protein CASMGSGTVYNEQFF. The rearrangement links TRBV19 to TRBJ2-1; D may match TRBD1 or TRBD2 (7 bases each). The CDR3 has 15 residues. Per the germline V gene, CDR1 is LNHDA and CDR2 is SQIVND (reference sequence). Between the trimmed V and J ends, which lost 7 bases and 4 bases, there was a span of 17 bases.

This clonotype was picked up a small number of times. The rearrangement links TRBV10-3 to TRBJ2-1; TRBD2 agrees at 9 bases. CDR3 length: 15 residues. Looked up from germline, CDR1 is ENHRY and CDR2 is SYGVKD. V shed 3 bases, J shed 9 bases, and the junction held 9 bases outside the gene matches. For the CDR3, the DNA is TGTGCCATCAGTGATCGGCGGGAGGGTATTCGTGAGCAGTTCTTC. It specifies CAISDRREGIREQFF.

This clonotype has only a few counts. V and J are TRBV5-1 and TRBJ1-1, with unresolved D. Looked up from germline, CDR1 is SGHRS and CDR2 is YFSETQ. This CDR3 has 12 amino acids. Trimming pared 4 bases from V and 3 bases from J, leaving 7 bases between. The CDR3 loop reads CASSKTDTEAFF. CDR3 nucleotide sequence: TGCGCCAGCAGCAAGACGGACACTGAAGCTTTCTTT.

The V and J genes are TRBV19 and TRBJ1-6, with 7 bases fitting TRBD1. CDR3 size: 16 residues. From germline, CDR1 is LNHDA and CDR2 SQIVND (reference sequence). The V gene end was trimmed by 4 bases and the J gene end by 7 bases; junction bases not matched to a gene: 10. CDR3 sequence reads: CASSNAPDRKNSPLHF. CDR3 DNA: TGTGCCAGTAGTAACGCCCCGGACAGGAAAAATTCACCCCTCCACTTT.

This clonotype appeared many times. The V and J genes are TRBV11-2 and TRBJ2-1; D is ambiguous. V gave up 1 base and J gave up 7 bases, with 11 bases separating them. The CDR3 sequence is 14 residues long. Germline assignment: CDR1 SGHAT and CDR2 FQNNGV. CDR3 region: CASSLGPDQNEQFF. As DNA, the CDR3 is TGTGCCAGCAGCTTAGGCCCCGATCAGAATGAGCAGTTCTTC.

Concerning this clonotype: A read error may be the cause here, since a much bigger clone is one base away. The rearrangement links TRBV9 to TRBJ2-3, with D possibly matching TRBD2 (5 bases). Germline V gives CDR1 SGDLS, CDR2 YYNGEE. The ends were cut back, 2 bases at V and 5 bases at J, with 18 bases in the middle. CDR3 length equals 16 residues. CDR3 in DNA: TGTGCCAGCAGCGTCGTTCTAGCCCACACGGGAGATACGCAGTATTTT. Its translation: CASSVVLAHTGDTQYF.

Ten or more counts support this clonotype. The chain has TRBV27 and TRBJ2-6; D is perhaps TRBD1 (5 bases). Trimming took 4 bases from V and 3 from J, leaving 19 bases between them. Per germline, CDR1 MNHEY and CDR2 SMNVEV (reference sequence). The CDR3 extends over 18 amino acids. CDR3: CASSSPYEEQGGANVLTF. As DNA, the CDR3 is TGTGCCAGCAGTTCCCCCTATGAAGAGCAGGGTGGGGCCAACGTCCTGACTTTC.

This clonotype was recorded at least ten times. V usage is TRBV29-1 and J usage is TRBJ2-3, with 9 bases fitting TRBD2. Germline V gene sequence: CDR1 SQVTM, CDR2 ANQGSEA. This CDR3 comprises 15 residues. Losses at the gene ends were 4 bases for V and 6 bases for J; bases not matched to a gene: 11. CDR3 protein: CSVVESGGSQDTQYF. DNA of the CDR3: TGCAGCGTTGTGGAGAGCGGGGGGAGTCAGGATACGCAGTATTTT.

This clonotype appeared many times. This chain uses TRBV4-1 with TRBJ2-1; D is undetermined. Between the trimmed V and J ends, which lost 2 bases and 10 bases, there was a span of 15 bases. This CDR3 has 14 residues. Germline assignment: CDR1 MGHRA and CDR2 YSYEKL. The CDR3 protein is CASSQRTLTLEQFF. In DNA form, the CDR3 reads TGCGCCAGCAGCCAAAGGACCCTTACTTTGGAGCAGTTCTTC.

This clonotype has only a few counts. The gene calls are TRBV19 and TRBJ2-1, with D possibly TRBD1 on 6 matching bases. Germline lookup yields CDR1 LNHDA and CDR2 SQIVND (reference sequence). V lost 6 bases, J lost 6 bases, and 15 bases lay in between. This CDR3 has 14 residues. The DNA of the CDR3 is TGTGCCAGTAGCCGACAGGCTGTGGGCAATGAGCAGTTCTTC. It specifies CASSRQAVGNEQFF.

This chain links TRBV12-3 or TRBV12-4 with TRBJ2-5; 7 positions match TRBD1. The CDR3 has 14 residues. With 5 bases clipped from V and 7 bases from J, the junction kept 10 bases outside the gene matches. CDR3 sequence reads: CASSRTGRQGTQYF. The DNA for the CDR3 is TGTGCCAGCAGTCGCACAGGGAGACAGGGGACCCAGTACTTC.